Following are 10 T cell receptor beta chains from one sample sequenced in a study of technical replicates of blood from a handful of donors. Only in-frame clones appear in the TCRdb table, and some are missing; sequencing was by immunoSEQ multiplex PCR. The sample has tens of thousands of clones, around 92% seen once. The sequenced sample consisted of T cells isolated from PBMCs. These receptors came from a human donor in good health.

CDR3 sequence: CASRKWANTGELFF. CDR3 nucleotide sequence: TGTGCCAGCAGAAAATGGGCAAACACCGGGGAGCTGTTTTTT. V and J are TRBV28 and TRBJ2-2; no firm D call. The CDR3 runs to 14 residues. The ends were cut back, 6 bases at V and 2 bases at J, with 10 bases in the middle. Germline V CDR1 and CDR2: MDHEN, SYDVKM.

This clone was counted a single time. The rearrangement links TRBV6-1 to TRBJ2-7; 11 nucleotides match TRBD1. The ends lost 3 bases at V and 4 bases at J; junction bases unmatched: 5. In germline, CDR1 is MNHNS, CDR2 SASEGT. CDR3 length: 15 amino acids. In DNA, the CDR3 is TGTGCCAGCAGTGAGTACGGGACAGGGGGGTACGAGCAGTACTTC. This encodes CASSEYGTGGYEQYF.

The chain carries TRBV28 and TRBJ2-1; the D is unclear. This CDR3 contains 13 residues. Germline V lookup: CDR1 MDHEN, CDR2 SYDVKM. V gave up 3 bases and J gave up 6 bases, with 9 bases separating them. The CDR3 DNA is TGTGCCAGCAGTTTGGGCCCTCCCAATGAGCAGTTCTTC. This encodes CASSLGPPNEQFF.

J is TRBJ1-1 and V is TRBV27; the D gene is possibly TRBD1 (6 bases). The ends were cut back, 1 base at V and 4 bases at J, with 13 bases in the middle. Germline CDR1 reads MNHEY; CDR2 reads SMNVEV (reference sequence). The CDR3 is 15 residues long. In DNA form, the CDR3 reads TGTGCCAGCAGTTTATACAGGGCTTATGGCACTGAAGCTTTCTTT. Protein product: CASSLYRAYGTEAFF.

This chain uses TRBV29-1 with TRBJ2-7, with 8 nucleotides matching TRBD1. The trim removed 5 bases at V and 4 bases at J, leaving 19 bases unmatched. Germline CDR1 SQVTM, CDR2 ANQGSEA. This CDR3 has 17 amino acids. Written as DNA, the CDR3 is TGCAGCGTTTCCGTTTACTCCGGGACAGGAAAGGGATACGAGCAGTACTTC. Amino acids: CSVSVYSGTGKGYEQYF.

Comments on this clone: The junction differs from germline at one of its ends, possibly a read error. The chain employs TRBV7-7 and TRBJ2-2; 11 bases map to TRBD1. Looked up from germline, CDR1 is SSHAT and CDR2 is FNYEAQ (reference sequence). The CDR3 covers 16 residues. CDR3 region: CASSSPAGQGAGELFF. In DNA, the CDR3 is TGTGCTAGCAGCTCGCCCGCGGGACAGGGGGCCGGGGAGCTGTTTTTT.

This clone was seen a few times. The J gene is TRBJ1-1, the V gene TRBV13; D not certain. Germline V gene sequence: CDR1 PRHDT, CDR2 FYEKMQ (reference sequence). Trimming took off 2 bases at V and 3 bases at J, with 7 bases between the two ends. This CDR3 comprises 13 residues. The CDR3 loop is CASSLYEDTEAFF. DNA for the CDR3: TGTGCCAGCAGCTTATACGAGGACACTGAAGCTTTCTTT.

The rearrangement uses TRBV19 and TRBJ1-4, with TRBD1 matching over 10 bases. CDR1 and CDR2 (germline): LNHDA, SQIVND (reference sequence). This CDR3 has 16 amino acids. J lost 8 bases, V lost 5 bases, and 11 bases had no gene match. In nucleotides, the CDR3 is TGTGCCAGTAGTGGTCTACGACAGGGGGCGCAGGAAAAACTGTTTTTT. This gives the protein CASSGLRQGAQEKLFF. Using reference TRBV19 and TRBJ1-4 for the parts outside the CDR3, the full variable domain is DGGITQSPKYLFRKEGQNVTLSCEQNLNHDAMYWYRQDPGQGLRLIYYSQIVNDFQKGDIAEGYSVSREKKESFPLTVTSAQKNPTAFYLCASSGLRQGAQEKLFFGSGTQLSVL.

V and J are TRBV25-1 and TRBJ2-1; 7 positions match TRBD2. The germline V gene encodes CDR1 MGHDK and CDR2 SYGVNS. CDR3 size: 16 residues. The V gene end was trimmed by 1 base and the J gene end by 7 bases; junction bases not matched to a gene: 10. The CDR3: CASSEFGLAEGNEQFF. The CDR3 nucleotides read TGTGCCAGCAGTGAATTTGGGCTAGCGGAGGGGAATGAGCAGTTCTTC. Based on the CDR3 plus reference TRBV25-1 and TRBJ2-1, the full variable domain is EADIYQTPRYLVIGTGKKITLECSQTMGHDKMYWYQQDPGMELHLIHYSYGVNSTEKGDLSSESTVSRIRTEHFPLTLESARPSHTSQYLCASSEFGLAEGNEQFFGPGTRLTVL.

The chain uses TRBV7-9 and TRBJ2-3; D uncertain. V was pared by 5 bases and J by 4 bases, with 7 bases between. Germline V gene data show CDR1 as SEHNR and CDR2 as FQNEAQ (reference sequence). The length of the CDR3 is 12 residues. As DNA, the CDR3 is TGTGCCAGCAGCCCGCTAGCAGATACGCAGTATTTT. Protein sequence: CASSPLADTQYF.